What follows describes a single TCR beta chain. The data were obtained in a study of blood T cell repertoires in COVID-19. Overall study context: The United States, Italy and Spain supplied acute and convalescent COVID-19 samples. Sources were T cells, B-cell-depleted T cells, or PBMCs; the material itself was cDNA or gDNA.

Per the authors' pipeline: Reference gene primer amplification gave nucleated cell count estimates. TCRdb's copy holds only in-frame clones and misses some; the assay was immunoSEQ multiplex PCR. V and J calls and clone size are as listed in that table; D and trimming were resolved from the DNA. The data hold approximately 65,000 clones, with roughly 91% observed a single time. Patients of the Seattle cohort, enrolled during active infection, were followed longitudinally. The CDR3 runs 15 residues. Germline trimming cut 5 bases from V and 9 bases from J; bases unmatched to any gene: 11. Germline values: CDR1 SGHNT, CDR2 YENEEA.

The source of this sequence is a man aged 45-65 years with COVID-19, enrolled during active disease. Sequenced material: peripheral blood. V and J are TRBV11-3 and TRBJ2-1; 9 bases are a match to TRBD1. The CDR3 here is CASSHDRGVGREQFF. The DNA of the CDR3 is TGTGCCAGCAGCCACGACAGGGGGGTGGGACGTGAGCAGTTCTTC.